The rows below give T cell receptor beta chains drawn from one sample of a study of cytomegalovirus exposure and HLA in healthy donors. Clones were read by immunoSEQ multiplex PCR, and TCRdb kept only the in-frame ones, dropping some. The top ten clones hold 7.5% to 9% of a sample with 110,000 or so clones, more than 65% of them seen once. Sequenced: PBMCs. All receptors derive from a man aged 35 to 55 in good health and CMV-seropositive. Both conserved end residues are part of each CDR3. D genes are given only for firm matches.

d_call: TRBD2
j_call: TRBJ2-1
v_call: TRBV5-1
cdr3_aa: CASSLGASGYNEQFF
cdr3_nt: TGCGCCAGCAGCTTGGGGGCTAGCGGCTACAATGAGCAGTTCTTC

d_call: -
j_call: TRBJ2-3
v_call: TRBV2
cdr3_aa: CASRGGVYGTQYF
cdr3_nt: TGTGCCAGCAGGGGGGGAGTGTATGGTACGCAGTATTTT

d_call: -
j_call: TRBJ2-7
v_call: TRBV19
cdr3_aa: CASSPQGDYEQYF
cdr3_nt: TGTGCCAGTAGTCCCCAGGGTGACTACGAGCAGTACTTC

d_call: TRBD1
j_call: TRBJ2-3
v_call: TRBV29-1
cdr3_aa: CSVEGQGALDTQYF
cdr3_nt: TGCAGCGTTGAAGGACAGGGGGCTCTCGATACGCAGTATTTT

d_call: TRBD1
j_call: TRBJ1-3
v_call: TRBV7-2
cdr3_aa: CASSQGVGNTIYF
cdr3_nt: TGTGCCAGCAGCCAGGGGGTTGGAAACACCATATATTTT

d_call: -
j_call: TRBJ1-2
v_call: TRBV30
cdr3_aa: CAWRTGFIYGYTF
cdr3_nt: TGTGCCTGGAGGACAGGCTTTATCTATGGCTACACCTTC

d_call: -
j_call: TRBJ2-3
v_call: TRBV19
cdr3_aa: CASSMGATSTDTQYF
cdr3_nt: TGTGCCAGTAGTATGGGGGCTACTAGCACAGATACGCAGTATTTT

d_call: -
j_call: TRBJ1-1
v_call: TRBV7-2
cdr3_aa: CASSFSGVETEAFF
cdr3_nt: TGTGCCAGCAGCTTCTCAGGGGTTGAGACTGAAGCTTTCTTT

d_call: TRBD1
j_call: TRBJ2-1
v_call: TRBV9
cdr3_aa: CASSVGTGILNEQFF
cdr3_nt: TGTGCCAGCAGCGTAGGGACAGGAATTCTCAATGAGCAGTTCTTC

d_call: -
j_call: TRBJ1-1
v_call: TRBV7-2
cdr3_aa: CASSPQAGTTGAFF
cdr3_nt: TGTGCCAGCAGCCCGCAAGCCGGGACAACCGGAGCTTTCTTT